The source of this T cell receptor beta chain is a study of blood T cell repertoires in COVID-19. Study as a whole: Whether acute or convalescent, the COVID-19 samples came from the United States, Italy and Spain. In each case, the material was cDNA or gDNA derived from T cells, B-cell-depleted T cells, or PBMCs.

Germline values: CDR1 LNHNV, CDR2 YYDKDF (reference sequence). V was clipped by 0 bases and J by 12 bases, with 15 bases between them. CDR3 length equals 14 residues. Per the original methods: For nucleated cells, counts were estimated from reference gene primer amplification. TCRdb's copy holds only in-frame clones and misses some; the assay was immunoSEQ multiplex PCR. That table gives V, J and clone size, and the DNA gave D and trimming. In the table there are around 250,000 clones, about 89% of which are singletons. Sequencing was done on a sample of peripheral blood. The V call is TRBV15, the J call TRBJ2-1; D may be TRBD1 (5 bases). The origin of this receptor is a woman aged 55-75 years who had recovered from COVID-19. CDR3 coding DNA: TGTGCCACCAGCAGAGATTTTGACAGCTCTGCGCAGTTCTTC. Its translation: CATSRDFDSSAQFF.